This T cell receptor (beta chain) was retrieved from a study of blood T cells in healthy people across ages. CDR1 is DFQATT, CDR2 SNEGSKA, per germline (reference sequence). The CDR3 consists of 15 residues. The V gene lost 0 bases and the J gene lost 2 bases, with 13 bases spanning the gap. Then a second PCR, running about 6 to 12 cycles, was carried out with a sample-barcoded 5' primer and a J-beta primer mix. TCRdb independently ran MiXCR on the 5' RACE reads; one entry per CDR3 protein. The sample carries about 650,000 distinct CDR3 sequences, approximately 29% recorded once. This clonotype is a singleton in its sample.

This clonotype originated in an elderly woman in good health. The sample taken for sequencing was blood. The genes are TRBV20-1 and TRBJ1-2; possible D gene TRBD1, 5 bases. The CDR3: CSARETPGENYGYTF. CDR3 nucleotide sequence: TGCAGTGCTAGAGAAACCCCGGGGGAAAACTATGGCTACACCTTC.